This entry concerns a single T cell receptor (beta chain). The antigen it recognizes is unknown. Per-nucleotide qualities are absent, and no much larger clonotype sits a single base away. In the prospective study, participants were about 18 to 89 years old, resided in about two dozen geographic areas of the United States, and were enrolled through a virtual design. In the prospective study, participants were assigned to cohorts based on the clinical history participants reported in a screening survey and a study questionnaire. ImmuneRACE Cohort 3 recovered participants were defined by two consecutive negative NP/OP PCR tests, healthcare professional clearance, or symptom resolution. In the prospective study, mobile phlebotomists collected whole blood, serum and a nasopharyngeal or oropharyngeal swab from each participant. Over a roughly 2-month period, participants in the prospective study had the option of providing additional blood draws and questionnaires. Before DNA extraction, prospective study blood samples were shipped either frozen or at room temperature.

TCRbeta CDR3 regions were amplified from genomic DNA by means of the immunoSEQ Assay, a bias-controlled multiplex PCR. From the authors' description of their analysis: The number of nucleated cells in each sample was estimated from the amplification of reference gene primers within the assay. Sequence reads were collapsed and filtered to measure the absolute abundance of every unique TCRbeta CDR3 rearrangement. For each sample, productive Simpson clonality was calculated by taking the square root of Simpson's diversity index across productive rearrangements. In TCRdb, the immuneACCESS table is reduced to in-frame sequences with V and J assigned. These tables do not hold every clone; where another copy was compared, an unresolved V gene accounts for under half, and the others remain unexplained. That table supplies the V and J calls and clone size; D and trimming were determined from the DNA. The sample table records approximately 260,000 clones; roughly 80% of these occur just once. Jointly, the top ten make up around 3.6% of the sample.

This entry comes from a study of blood T cell repertoires in COVID-19 (dated by TCRdb to the early 2020s). Concerning the study at large: The collaborator samples originated in the United States, Italy and Spain and spanned the acute and convalescent phases of COVID-19. Nearly every sample came with metadata listing a de-identified subject ID, COVID-19 status, age in years and sex. The dataset comprised deeply sampled blood TCRbeta repertoires from subjects exposed to, actively infected with, or recovered from COVID-19. The samples were drawn from the first 160 participants of the ongoing ImmuneRACE study and from some 1,300 subjects provided by 6 global collaborators. The prospective study material was composed of cDNA or gDNA derived from T cells, B-cell-depleted T cells, or PBMCs. HLA class I and class II types, where available, came from metadata supplied by the sample provider rather than from assay-based typing. The repertoires were released in a freely available public database intended as a resource for research on the immune response to SARS-CoV-2.

Overall study results and their limits: The amount of clinical and demographic metadata varied by source and participant and was provided uncurated.

The CDR3 contains 11 residues, cysteine and phenylalanine counted. This entry keeps only the CDR3 DNA: 33 bases, framed from base 1. The junction shows trimming of 5 bases on V and 8 bases on J, plus 12 bases between the germline ends. Per the germline V gene, SQVTM is the CDR1 and ANQGSEA is the CDR2. The sequence was obtained from a man aged 50-59 years who had recovered from COVID-19. Sequencing input: PBMCs or T cells enriched from blood (not recorded which). Recombination joined TRBV29-1 with TRBJ1-1; perhaps TRBD1 is the D gene, with 6 bases matching. In nucleotides, the sequence is TGCAGCGTTCTTACAGGGAGAGAAGCTTTCTTT. Its translation is CSVLTGREAFF.